Reported below is one T cell receptor beta chain. The data derive from a study of blood T cell repertoires in COVID-19. Background on the study: Whether acute or convalescent, the COVID-19 samples came from the United States, Italy and Spain. PBMCs, B-cell-depleted T cells, or T cells provided the cDNA or gDNA that made up the material.

The CDR3 loop spans 14 amino acids. Germline-derived CDR1 and CDR2 are MNHEY and SVGEGT. J lost 8 bases, V lost 3 bases, and 9 bases had no gene match. In the original processing: Quantification of nucleated cells was approximated via reference gene primer amplification. Here immunoSEQ multiplex PCR was the method, and the copy in TCRdb shows in-frame clones only, minus some. V and J calls plus clone size are reproduced from that table; the DNA served to infer D and trimming. The data show 150,000 to 200,000 clones, approximately 86% seen once. The chain uses TRBV6-2 or TRBV6-3 and TRBJ1-2; the match to TRBD1 covers 7 bases. Sequenced sample: peripheral blood. The sequence derives from a man aged 65-85 years with acute or convalescent COVID-19. The CDR3 region is CASSYYGQAGGYTF. The CDR3 DNA reads as TGTGCCAGCAGTTATTACGGACAGGCCGGAGGCTACACCTTC.